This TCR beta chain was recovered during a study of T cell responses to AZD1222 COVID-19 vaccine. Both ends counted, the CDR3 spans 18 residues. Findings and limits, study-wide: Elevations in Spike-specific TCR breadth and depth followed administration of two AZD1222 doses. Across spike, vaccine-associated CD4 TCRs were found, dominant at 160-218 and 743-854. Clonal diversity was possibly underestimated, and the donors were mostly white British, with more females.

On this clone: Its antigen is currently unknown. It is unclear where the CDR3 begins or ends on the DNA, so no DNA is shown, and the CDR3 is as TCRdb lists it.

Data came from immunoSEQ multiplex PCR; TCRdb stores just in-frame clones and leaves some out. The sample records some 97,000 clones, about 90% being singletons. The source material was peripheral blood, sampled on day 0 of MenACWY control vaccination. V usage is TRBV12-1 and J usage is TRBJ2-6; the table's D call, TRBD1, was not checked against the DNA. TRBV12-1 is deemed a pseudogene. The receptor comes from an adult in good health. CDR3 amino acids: CAILTLDPWGPGANVLTF.